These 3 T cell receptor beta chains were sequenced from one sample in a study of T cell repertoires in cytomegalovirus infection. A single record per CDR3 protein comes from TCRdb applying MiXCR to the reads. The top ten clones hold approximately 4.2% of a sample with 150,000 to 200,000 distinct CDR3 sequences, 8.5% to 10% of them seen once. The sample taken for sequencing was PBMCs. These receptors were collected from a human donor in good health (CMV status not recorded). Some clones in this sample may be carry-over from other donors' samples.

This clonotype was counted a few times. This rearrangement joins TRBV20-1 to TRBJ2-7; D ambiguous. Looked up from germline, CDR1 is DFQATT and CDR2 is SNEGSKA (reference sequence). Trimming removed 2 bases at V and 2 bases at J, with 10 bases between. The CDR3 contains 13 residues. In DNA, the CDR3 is TGCAGTGCTAGATTGGGCAGGCCCTACGAGCAGTACTTC. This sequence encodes CSARLGRPYEQYF.

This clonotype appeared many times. The CDR3 bases are TGTGCCAGCAGTTTAAAGGGACAGGGAAACTATGGCTACACCTTC. This codes for CASSLKGQGNYGYTF. The V and J genes are TRBV12-3 or TRBV12-4 and TRBJ1-2; 9 bases are shared with TRBD1. After removal of 2 bases from V and 2 bases from J, the junction contained 3 bases not matched to a gene. This CDR3 spans 15 amino acids.

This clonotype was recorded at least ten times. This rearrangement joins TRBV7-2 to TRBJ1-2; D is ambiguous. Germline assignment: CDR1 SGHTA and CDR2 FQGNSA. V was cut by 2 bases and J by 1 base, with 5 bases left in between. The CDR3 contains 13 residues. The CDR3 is CASSLRDNYGYTF. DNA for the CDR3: TGTGCCAGCAGCTTAAGAGATAACTATGGCTACACCTTC.